Shown below are 6 T cell receptor beta chains from a single sample sequenced in a study of T cells after posttransplantation cyclophosphamide. Only in-frame clones appear in the TCRdb table, and some are missing; sequencing was by immunoSEQ multiplex PCR. Seen here are about 53,000 clones, around 84% observed once, and the top ten hold 2.8%. Sequencing was done on a sample of PBMCs. The receptors were sampled from a man aged 30 to 45 with a blood cancer, CMV-positive, and with a related stem cell donor.

This clone was detected only a few times. The gene calls are TRBV5-6 and TRBJ2-3, with 7 bases fitting TRBD2. V lost 0 bases and J lost 1; bases outside the gene matches: 5. This CDR3 spans 16 amino acids. From germline, CDR1 is SGHDT and CDR2 YYEEEE. CDR3 region: CASSLELAWGTDTQYF. The CDR3 nucleotides read TGTGCCAGCAGCTTGGAACTAGCGTGGGGCACAGATACGCAGTATTTT.

The gene calls are TRBV29-1 and TRBJ2-5, with TRBD2 matching 13 bases. Germline V lookup: CDR1 SQVTM, CDR2 ANQGSEA. The CDR3 is made up of 14 amino acids. The trim removed 5 bases at V and 5 bases at J, leaving 5 bases unmatched. CDR3 sequence: CSVSGTSGTETQYF. In nucleotides, the CDR3 is TGCAGCGTTTCAGGGACTAGCGGGACCGAGACCCAGTACTTC.

V is TRBV18 and J is TRBJ2-7; TRBD1 matches at 7 bases. The CDR3 sequence is 15 residues long. In germline, CDR1 is KGHSH, CDR2 LQKENI. The junction had 5 bases not matched to a gene; V was cut back by 3 bases and J by 0 bases. CDR3 in amino acids: CASSPDRVSSYEQYF. The CDR3 nucleotides are TGTGCCAGCTCACCCGACAGGGTAAGCTCCTACGAGCAGTACTTC.

This sequence joins TRBV7-8 and TRBJ2-7; TRBD2 matches 8 bases. The CDR3 loop spans 13 amino acids. Germline V gives CDR1 SGHVS, CDR2 FQNEAQ. V gave up 5 bases and J gave up 7 bases; unmatched junction bases: 7. CDR3 sequence reads: CASSLGTRIEQYF. Written as DNA, the CDR3 is TGTGCCAGCAGCCTCGGGACTAGGATAGAGCAGTACTTC.

This clone was seen a handful of times. The CDR3 nucleotides are TGTGCCAGCAGCTTACCCTTTCTAGGAGGGCAGTTCTTC. Its protein is CASSLPFLGGQFF. The chain links TRBV7-9 to TRBJ2-1; D possibly corresponds to TRBD2 (5 bases). With 2 bases removed from V and 12 bases from J, the gap between germline ends came to 14 bases. CDR1 and CDR2 from the germline V gene are SEHNR and FQNEAQ (reference sequence). The CDR3 totals 13 residues.

This clone was seen a handful of times. This rearrangement joins TRBV5-1 to TRBJ1-1, with TRBD1 as a possible D gene (6 bases). This CDR3 has 14 residues. CDR1 and CDR2 (germline): SGHRS, YFSETQ. The ends were cut back, 5 bases at V and 1 base at J, with 12 bases in the middle. CDR3 DNA sequence: TGCGCCAGCAGACCGGGACACTCGAACACTGAAGCTTTCTTT. Translated: CASRPGHSNTEAFF.